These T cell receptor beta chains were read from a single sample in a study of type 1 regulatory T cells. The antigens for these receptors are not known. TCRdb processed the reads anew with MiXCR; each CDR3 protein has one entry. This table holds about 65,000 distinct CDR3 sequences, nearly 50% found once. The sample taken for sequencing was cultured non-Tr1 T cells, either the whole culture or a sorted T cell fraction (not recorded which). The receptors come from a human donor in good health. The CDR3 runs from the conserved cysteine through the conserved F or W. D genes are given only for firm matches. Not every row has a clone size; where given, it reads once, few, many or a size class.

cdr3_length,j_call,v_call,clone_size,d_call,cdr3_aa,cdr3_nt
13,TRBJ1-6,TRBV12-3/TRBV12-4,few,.,CASKDRFNSPLHF,TGTGCCAGCAAAGACAGGTTTAATTCACCCCTCCACTTT
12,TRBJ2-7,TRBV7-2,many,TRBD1,CASSQDRGVQYF,TGTGCCAGCAGCCAAGACAGGGGGGTGCAGTACTTC
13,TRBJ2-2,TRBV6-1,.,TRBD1,CATGGQGLGELFF,TGTGCCACCGGGGGACAGGGGTTAGGGGAGCTGTTTTTT
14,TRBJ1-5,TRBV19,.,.,CASTRRGWNQPQHF,TGTGCCAGTACCCGTCGGGGTTGGAATCAGCCCCAGCATTTT
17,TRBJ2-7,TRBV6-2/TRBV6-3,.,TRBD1,CASSLHRTGGGTYEQYF,TGTGCCAGCAGCCTACACCGGACAGGGGGCGGAACCTACGAGCAGTACTTC
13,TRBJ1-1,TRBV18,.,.,CASSHSENTEAFF,TGTGCCAGCTCACACAGTGAGAACACTGAAGCTTTCTTT
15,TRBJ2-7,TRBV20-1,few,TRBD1,CSARRPGTDSGEQYF,TGCAGTGCTAGGCGACCGGGGACAGATTCTGGGGAGCAGTACTTC
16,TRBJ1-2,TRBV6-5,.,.,CASSYSTETLGYGYTF,TGTGCCAGCAGTTACTCGACTGAGACGCTAGGCTATGGCTACACCTTC
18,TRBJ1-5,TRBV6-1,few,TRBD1,CASSDGSGQGRFRQPQHF,TGTGCCAGCAGTGATGGATCTGGACAGGGCCGGTTCAGACAGCCCCAGCATTTT
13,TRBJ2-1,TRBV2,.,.,CASSERLGGEQFF,TGTGCCAGCAGTGAAAGGTTAGGAGGTGAGCAGTTCTTC
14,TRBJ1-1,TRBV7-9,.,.,CASSWGRLNTEAFF,TGTGCCAGCAGCTGGGGCAGACTGAACACTGAAGCTTTCTTT
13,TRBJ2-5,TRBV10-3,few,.,CAIRASAGETQYF,TGTGCCATCAGAGCGTCAGCTGGAGAGACCCAGTACTTC
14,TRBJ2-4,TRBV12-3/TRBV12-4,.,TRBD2,CASSIRGGLSIQYF,TGTGCCAGCAGTATCCGGGGGGGTTTGAGCATTCAGTACTTC
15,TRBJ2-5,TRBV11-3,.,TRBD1,CASSSRTGGVETQYF,TGTGCCAGCAGCTCGAGGACAGGGGGCGTAGAGACCCAGTACTTC
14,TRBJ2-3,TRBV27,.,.,CASSYRFSTDTQYF,TGTGCCAGCAGTTACAGATTTAGCACAGATACGCAGTATTTT